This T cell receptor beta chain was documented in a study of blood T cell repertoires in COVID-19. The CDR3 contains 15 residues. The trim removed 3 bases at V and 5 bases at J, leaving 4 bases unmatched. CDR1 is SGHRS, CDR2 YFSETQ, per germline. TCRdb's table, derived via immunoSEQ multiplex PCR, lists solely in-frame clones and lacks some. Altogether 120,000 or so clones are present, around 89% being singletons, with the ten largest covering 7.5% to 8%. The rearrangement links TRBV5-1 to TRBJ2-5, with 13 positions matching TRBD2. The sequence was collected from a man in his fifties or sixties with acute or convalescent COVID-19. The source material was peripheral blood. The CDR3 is CASSYTGLAGETQYF. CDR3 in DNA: TGCGCCAGCAGCTATACGGGACTAGCGGGGGAGACCCAGTACTTC.